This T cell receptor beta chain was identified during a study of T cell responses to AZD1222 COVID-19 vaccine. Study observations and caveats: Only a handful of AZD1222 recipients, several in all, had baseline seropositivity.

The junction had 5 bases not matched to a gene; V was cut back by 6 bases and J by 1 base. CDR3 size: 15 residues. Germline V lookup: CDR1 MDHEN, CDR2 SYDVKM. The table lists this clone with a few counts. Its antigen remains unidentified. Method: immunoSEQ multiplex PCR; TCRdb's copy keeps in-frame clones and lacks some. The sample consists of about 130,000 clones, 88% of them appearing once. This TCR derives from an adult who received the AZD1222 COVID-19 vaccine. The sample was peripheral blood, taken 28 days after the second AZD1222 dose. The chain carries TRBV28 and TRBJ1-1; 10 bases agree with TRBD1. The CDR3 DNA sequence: TGTGCCAGCAGCCGACAGGGGGCAGGGAACACTGAAGCTTTCTTT. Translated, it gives CASSRQGAGNTEAFF. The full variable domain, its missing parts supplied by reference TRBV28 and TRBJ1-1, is DVKVTQSSRYLVKRTGEKVFLECVQDMDHENMFWYRQDPGLGLRLIYFSYDVKMKEKGDIPEGYSVSREKKERFSLILESASTNQTSMYLCASSRQGAGNTEAFFGQGTRLTVV.